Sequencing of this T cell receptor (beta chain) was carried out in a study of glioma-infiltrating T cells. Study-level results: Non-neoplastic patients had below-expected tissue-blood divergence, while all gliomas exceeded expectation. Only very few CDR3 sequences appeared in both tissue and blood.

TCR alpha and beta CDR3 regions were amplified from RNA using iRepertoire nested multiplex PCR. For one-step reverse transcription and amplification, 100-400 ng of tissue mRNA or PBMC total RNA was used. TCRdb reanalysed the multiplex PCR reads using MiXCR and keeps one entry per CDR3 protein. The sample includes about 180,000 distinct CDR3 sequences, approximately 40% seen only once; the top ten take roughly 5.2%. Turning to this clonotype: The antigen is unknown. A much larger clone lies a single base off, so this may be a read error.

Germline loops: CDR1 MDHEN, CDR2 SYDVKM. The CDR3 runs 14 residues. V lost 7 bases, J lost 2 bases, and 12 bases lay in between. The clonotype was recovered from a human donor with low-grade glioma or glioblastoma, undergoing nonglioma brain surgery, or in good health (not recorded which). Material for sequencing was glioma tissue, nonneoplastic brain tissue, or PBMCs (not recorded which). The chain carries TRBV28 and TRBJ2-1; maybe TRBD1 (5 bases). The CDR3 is CASIIGATYNEQFF. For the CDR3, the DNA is TGTGCCAGCATCATAGGGGCCACCTACAATGAGCAGTTCTTC. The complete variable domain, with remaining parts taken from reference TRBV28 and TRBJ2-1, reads DVKVTQSSRYLVKRTGEKVFLECVQDMDHENMFWYRQDPGLGLRLIYFSYDVKMKEKGDIPEGYSVSREKKERFSLILESASTNQTSMYLCASIIGATYNEQFFGPGTRLTVL.